This T cell receptor (beta chain) was captured in a study of T cell repertoires in cytomegalovirus infection. Study-level findings and limits: CMV-specific TCR beta clonotypes restricted by HLA-C were the ones dominating the ex vivo response. Based on cumulative public TCR beta family frequency, carriers of CMV plus the relevant HLA were identified.

TCRdb processed the reads anew with MiXCR; each CDR3 protein has one entry. The profile shows a few hundred thousand distinct CDR3 sequences, more than 8% of them singletons. This clonotype was observed at least ten times. Its antigen remains unknown. This CDR3 has 15 residues. Germline CDR1 and CDR2: SEHNR and FQNEAQ (reference sequence). The V and J ends lost 3 bases and 4 bases, in that order; junction bases with no gene match: 5. The specimen was PBMCs. This TCR was recovered from a human donor in good health (CMV status not recorded). Some clones in this sample may be carry-over from other donors' samples. The rearrangement joins TRBV7-9 to TRBJ2-3, with 9 nucleotides matching TRBD1. The CDR3 is CASSLGQGYPDTQYF. As DNA, the CDR3 is TGTGCCAGCAGCTTGGGACAGGGCTACCCAGATACGCAGTATTTT.